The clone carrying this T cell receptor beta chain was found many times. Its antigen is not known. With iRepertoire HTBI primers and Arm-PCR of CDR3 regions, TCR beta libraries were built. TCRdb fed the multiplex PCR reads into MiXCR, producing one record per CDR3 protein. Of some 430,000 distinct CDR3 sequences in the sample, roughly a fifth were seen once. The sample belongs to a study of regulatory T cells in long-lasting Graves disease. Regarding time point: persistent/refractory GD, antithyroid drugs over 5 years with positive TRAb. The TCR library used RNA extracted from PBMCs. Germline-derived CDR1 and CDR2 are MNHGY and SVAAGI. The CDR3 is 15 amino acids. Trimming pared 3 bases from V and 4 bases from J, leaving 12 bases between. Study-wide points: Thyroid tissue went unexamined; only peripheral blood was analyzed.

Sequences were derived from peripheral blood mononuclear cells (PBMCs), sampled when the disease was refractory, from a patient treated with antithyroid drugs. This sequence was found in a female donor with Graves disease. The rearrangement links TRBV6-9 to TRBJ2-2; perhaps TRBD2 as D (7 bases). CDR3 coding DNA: TGTGCCAGCAGTTACGGGGGGCGCGGCACCGGGGAGCTGTTTTTT. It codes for CASSYGGRGTGELFF.